The rows below give T cell receptor beta chains drawn from one sample of a study of long-term antiretroviral therapy in people with HIV. TCRdb's table, derived via immunoSEQ multiplex PCR, lists solely in-frame clones and lacks some. The table has about 28,000 clones, just over 85% seen once. Sequences were derived from unsorted PBMCs, sampled 0.8 years after starting antiretroviral therapy. These receptors originate from a woman in her 30s with HIV. The CDR3 runs from the conserved cysteine through the conserved F or W. A D gene is named only where the DNA matches it firmly. Clone size, where shown, is once, few, many, or a class for clones that have expanded.

V	J	size	D	DNA	CDR3
TRBV7-2	TRBJ2-7	.	.	TGTGCCAGCAGCTCCGCCGGGACGGAAATCTACGAGCAGTACTTC	CASSSAGTEIYEQYF
TRBV27	TRBJ2-6	once	.	TGTGCCAGCAGTTTCTCTGGGGCCAACGTCCTGACTTTC	CASSFSGANVLTF
TRBV14	TRBJ1-6	.	.	TGTGCCAGCAGCCAAACCCGGACACCCTACTATAATTCACCCCTCCACTTT	CASSQTRTPYYNSPLHF
TRBV9	TRBJ2-1	.	TRBD2	TGTGCCAGCAGCGTAGGCAGGGAGAATAGCGGGGGGGCCGGTTATGAGCAGTTCTTC	CASSVGRENSGGAGYEQFF
TRBV5-6	TRBJ2-1	.	.	TGTGCCAGCAGCCGTCGTATTGTTTCCTACAATGAGCAGTTCTTC	CASSRRIVSYNEQFF
TRBV5-5	TRBJ1-2	.	.	TGTGCCAGCAGCGTAGGACCTTTAGATAACTATGGCTACACCTTC	CASSVGPLDNYGYTF
TRBV4-1	TRBJ2-3	.	.	TGCGCCAGCAGCGCCAGCGGGGATACGCAGTATTTT	CASSASGDTQYF
TRBV27	TRBJ2-1	.	TRBD2	TGTGCCAGCAGTTTATATTTTTCTGGGCTAGCGGGGGACAATGAGCAGTTCTTC	CASSLYFSGLAGDNEQFF
TRBV10-3	TRBJ2-1	.	.	TGTGCCATCAGTGAGGCCGACCGGGACGGCGGCAATGAGCAGTTCTTC	CAISEADRDGGNEQFF
TRBV4-2	TRBJ2-5	.	.	TGTGCCAGCAGCCAAGGGGGATCCCAAGAGACCCAGTACTTC	CASSQGGSQETQYF
TRBV4-1	TRBJ2-5	.	.	TGCGCCAGCAGCCAAGGGGTCAGCTCGTCCCAAGAGACCCAGTACTTC	CASSQGVSSSQETQYF
TRBV6-1	TRBJ2-5	once	.	TGTGCCAGCAGTGAAGATGAGGCTAGCCTCAGAGAGACCCAGTACTTC	CASSEDEASLRETQYF
TRBV14	TRBJ2-3	.	.	TGTGCCAGCAGCCAAGGTCTCATTTACACAGATACGCAGTATTTT	CASSQGLIYTDTQYF
TRBV6-5	TRBJ1-1	few	.	TGTGCCAGCAGTTACTCCGCGGGGCCCACTGAAGCTTTCTTT	CASSYSAGPTEAFF
TRBV2	TRBJ1-5	.	.	TGTGCCAGCAGTGAAGCAGGAGGACTGGGGCCCCAGCATTTT	CASSEAGGLGPQHF
TRBV5-1	TRBJ2-3	.	.	TGCGCCAGCAGCTCCTCAGGTCGGAGACTCACAGATACGCAGTATTTT	CASSSSGRRLTDTQYF
TRBV7-2	TRBJ1-1	.	.	TGTGCCAGCAGCTTAATACTGGGCAACACTGAAGCTTTCTTT	CASSLILGNTEAFF
TRBV5-6	TRBJ1-1	.	TRBD1	TGTGCCAGCAGCACGGACAGGGCGAAAGCTTTCTTT	CASSTDRAKAFF
TRBV20-1	TRBJ1-2	once	TRBD1	TGCAGTGCTGCTAACAGGGGTGGCTACACCTTC	CSAANRGGYTF
TRBV12-5	TRBJ2-2	once	.	TGTGCTAGTGGTGGGGACCTTTCGAACACCGGGGAGCTGTTTTTT	CASGGDLSNTGELFF
TRBV7-3	TRBJ1-1	.	TRBD1	TGTGCCAGCGGTATGAGCGGACAGGGTAGGACTGAAGCTTTCTTT	CASGMSGQGRTEAFF
TRBV11-2	TRBJ2-2	.	.	TGTGCCAGCAGCTTAGACGGGGCGGGGCGCCACGGGGAGCTGTTTTTT	CASSLDGAGRHGELFF
TRBV27	TRBJ1-5	.	.	TGTGCCAGCAGTTTATTAGTACATCAGCCCCAGCATTTT	CASSLLVHQPQHF
TRBV19	TRBJ1-2	.	.	TGTGCCAGTAGTATACTGGGGGAGGGCTATGGCTACACCTTC	CASSILGEGYGYTF
TRBV7-9	TRBJ1-2	.	TRBD1	TGTGCCAGCAGACCCGGACAGGGGGATGCTGTGCGGGGCTACACCTTC	CASRPGQGDAVRGYTF
TRBV5-1	TRBJ1-4	.	.	TGCGCCAGCAGCTCTGGACGAGTCGGTGTGGAAAAACTGTTTTTT	CASSSGRVGVEKLFF
TRBV5-1	TRBJ1-1	.	.	TGCGCCAGCAGCACCCGGGCCGACACTGAAGCTTTCTTT	CASSTRADTEAFF
TRBV5-6	TRBJ2-1	.	TRBD1	TGTGCCAGCACCTCGGGCCAACAGGGGTACTTTGACGATGAGCAGTTCTTC	CASTSGQQGYFDDEQFF